This T cell receptor beta chain was profiled in a study of technical replicates of blood from a handful of donors. Repertoires were generated with immunoSEQ multiplex PCR, while TCRdb's copy carries only in-frame clones and drops some. The sample includes just under 60,000 clones, about 95% of them seen just once. Germline CDR1 reads LNHNV; CDR2 reads YYDKDF (reference sequence). With 3 bases removed from V and 0 bases from J, the gap between germline ends came to 18 bases. The CDR3 totals 19 residues. This rearrangement joins TRBV15 to TRBJ1-6; TRBD1 is a possible D gene (6 bases). The sequence derives from a human donor in good health. Some clones in this sample may be carry-over from other donors' samples. Specimen: PBMCs. CDR3 protein: CATSRERGQLSSYNSPLHF. CDR3 sequence (DNA): TGTGCCACCAGCAGGGAGAGGGGACAATTGAGCTCCTATAATTCACCCCTCCACTTT.